This TCR beta chain was identified in a study of PD-1 blockade in classical Hodgkin lymphoma. Whole-study context: Patients were dosed intravenously with nivolumab at 3 mg/kg every 2 weeks. Findings of the study overall: Whatever underlies the repertoire differences (possibly disease activity or prior therapy) remains undefined. TCR diversity at baseline was reported to be reduced in newly diagnosed patients relative to healthy donors.

As concerns this clone: Antigen specificity is unknown.

With no exception, relapse followed autologous stem cell transplantation in all patients, and brentuximab vedotin exposure varied. The CDR3 is 14 amino acids. Looked up from germline, CDR1 is SQVTM and CDR2 is ANQGSEA. V shed 6 bases, J shed 2 bases, and the junction held 6 bases outside the gene matches. Sequencing was performed with immunoSEQ multiplex PCR; in TCRdb, only in-frame clones are kept and a portion is missing. The sample has 37,000 or so clones, about 86% seen once. This TCR came from a human donor with classical Hodgkin lymphoma. The sample was peripheral blood mononuclear cells (PBMCs), taken before the second cycle of nivolumab. V usage is TRBV29-1 and J usage is TRBJ2-7, with TRBD2 matching 11 bases. The CDR3 nucleotides are TGCAGCGTCCAGACTAGCGGGGCAACCTACGAGCAGTACTTC. This translates into CSVQTSGATYEQYF.